Following are 19 T cell receptor beta chains from one sample sequenced in a study of CD8 T cells in ankylosing spondylitis. Their specific antigens are unknown. Study observations and caveats: A TCR beta motif of seven or eight highly homologous variants appeared characteristic of ankylosing spondylitis blood.

TCRdb itself ran the 5' RACE reads through MiXCR, one entry per CDR3 protein. The sample yields more than 100,000 distinct CDR3 sequences, under 20% seen once. Sequencing was done on a sample of blood, either unsorted or a sorted T cell fraction (not recorded which). The receptors come from a male donor with ankylosing spondylitis.

This clonotype was recorded once. The chain uses TRBV27 and TRBJ2-3, with 8 bases identical to TRBD2. The CDR3 is 15 residues long. The germline V gene encodes CDR1 MNHEY and CDR2 SMNVEV (reference sequence). The trim removed 5 bases at V and 3 bases at J, leaving 7 bases unmatched. As DNA, the CDR3 is TGTGCCAGCAGTGTCAGCGGGGGAGGGACAGATACGCAGTATTTT. Its protein is CASSVSGGGTDTQYF.

The chain links TRBV5-1 to TRBJ2-7; 10 bases map to TRBD2. Germline V CDR1 and CDR2: SGHRS, YFSETQ. The CDR3 consists of 14 residues. The ends lost 7 bases at V and 2 bases at J; junction bases unmatched: 6. The CDR3 DNA follows: TGCGCCAGCGCCGGACTAGCGGAGGCCTACGAGCAGTACTTC. This sequence encodes CASAGLAEAYEQYF.

This chain uses TRBV27 with TRBJ2-1; the D gene is possibly TRBD2 (5 bases). This CDR3 comprises 14 residues. The V gene lost 0 bases and the J gene lost 3 bases, with 6 bases spanning the gap. Germline loops: CDR1 MNHEY, CDR2 SMNVEV (reference sequence). CDR3 amino acids: CASSLSTSYNEQFF. CDR3 sequence (DNA): TGTGCCAGCAGTTTATCTACTAGCTACAATGAGCAGTTCTTC.

This clonotype was seen more than once but under ten times. V is TRBV27 and J is TRBJ2-1, with TRBD1 as a possible D gene (5 bases). V lost 2 bases, J lost 7 bases, and 12 bases lay in between. The CDR3 is 14 residues long. Germline V gives CDR1 MNHEY, CDR2 SMNVEV (reference sequence). CDR3: CASSLGPGFNEQFF. The CDR3 DNA reads TGTGCCAGCAGTTTAGGGCCAGGGTTTAATGAGCAGTTCTTC.

This chain uses TRBV5-1 with TRBJ2-1, with 8 bases aligning to TRBD1. From germline, CDR1 is SGHRS and CDR2 YFSETQ. Trimming removed 6 bases from V and 2 bases from J; junction bases left unmatched: 10. The CDR3 is 16 amino acids. CDR3 sequence: CASIVSGTGAYNEQFF. The CDR3 DNA follows: TGCGCCAGCATAGTTTCCGGGACAGGAGCCTACAATGAGCAGTTCTTC.

The rearrangement links TRBV14 to TRBJ2-1; tentatively, D is TRBD1 (7 bases). Germline V lookup: CDR1 SGHDN, CDR2 FVKESK. Trimming shortened V by 2 bases and J by 2 bases, and 10 bases separated the two germline ends. The CDR3 has 15 amino acids. The CDR3 loop reads CASSQRGTAYNEQFF. Written as DNA, the CDR3 is TGTGCCAGCAGCCAACGCGGGACAGCCTACAATGAGCAGTTCTTC.

The rearrangement joins TRBV6-5 to TRBJ1-5; D unresolved. This CDR3 region has 16 residues. The V gene lost 0 bases and the J gene lost 0 bases, with 9 bases spanning the gap. Looked up from germline, CDR1 is MNHEY and CDR2 is SVGAGI. Here the CDR3 reads CASSYSGDYSNQPQHF. The CDR3 nucleotides read TGTGCCAGCAGTTACTCCGGCGATTATAGCAATCAGCCCCAGCATTTT.

The chain employs TRBV9 and TRBJ1-2; D ambiguous. The CDR3 spans 14 residues. The V gene's germline CDR1 is SGDLS and CDR2 YYNGEE. Trimming took 0 bases from V and 2 from J, leaving 8 bases between them. CDR3 DNA sequence: TGTGCCAGCAGCGTAGCTTTGGAGAACTATGGCTACACCTTC. It specifies CASSVALENYGYTF.

The rearrangement joins TRBV20-1 to TRBJ2-7; D call uncertain. The germline V gene has CDR1 DFQATT and CDR2 SNEGSKA (reference sequence). Trimming took off 4 bases at V and 2 bases at J, with 12 bases between the two ends. CDR3 length equals 13 residues. This CDR3 is CSAIRPLAYEQYF. DNA for the CDR3: TGCAGTGCTATCCGACCATTGGCCTACGAGCAGTACTTC.

CDR3 sequence reads: CASSFVDSDEQYF. Here the CDR3 DNA reads TGTGCCAGCAGTTTCGTGGACAGTGACGAGCAGTACTTC. The rearrangement links TRBV12-3 or TRBV12-4 to TRBJ2-7; D possibly corresponds to TRBD1 (6 bases). CDR3 length: 13 residues. V lost 3 bases and J 5 bases, leaving 11 bases between the germline ends.

The V call is TRBV21-1, the J call TRBJ2-2; the table names TRBD1, a call not compared with the DNA. TRBV21-1 is a pseudogene. The CDR3 sequence is 14 residues long. The CDR3 region has the DNA TGTGCCAGCAACAGGGGGGCGAACACCGGGGAGCTGTTTTTT. It is translated as CASNRGANTGELFF.

This clonotype was seen at least ten times. The chain joins TRBV29-1 to TRBJ1-1; D is ambiguous. V lost 2 bases and J lost 4, with 5 bases in between. Germline CDR1 and CDR2: SQVTM and ANQGSEA. The CDR3 has 11 amino acids. The CDR3 region has the DNA TGCAGCGTTGAAACAAGCACTGAAGCTTTCTTT. This encodes CSVETSTEAFF. Supplemented by reference TRBV29-1 and TRBJ1-1, the full variable domain reads SAVISQKPSRDICQRGTSLTIQCQVDSQVTMMFWYRQQPGQSLTLIATANQGSEATYESGFVIDKFPISRPNLTFSTLTVSNMSPEDSSIYLCSVETSTEAFFGQGTRLTVV.

The chain employs TRBV7-9 and TRBJ2-5; no clear D gene. The CDR3 runs 12 residues. In germline, CDR1 is SEHNR, CDR2 FQNEAQ (reference sequence). The V and J ends lost 1 base and 9 bases respectively, with 9 bases between them. Here the CDR3 DNA reads TGTGCCAGCAGCTTAGTACAGAAGCCCCAGTACTTC. It translates to CASSLVQKPQYF.

The rearrangement uses TRBV11-2 and TRBJ1-1; D not resolved. CDR1 SGHAT and CDR2 FQNNGV come from the germline V gene. V lost 0 bases and J lost 6, with 14 bases in between. The CDR3 has 15 residues. CDR3 sequence reads: CASSLDKLGSAEAFF. CDR3 sequence (DNA): TGTGCCAGCAGCTTAGATAAGTTGGGGAGCGCTGAAGCTTTCTTT.

There are a few counts of this clonotype. V is TRBV6-5 and J is TRBJ2-1, with D possibly matching TRBD2 (5 bases). The V end lost 0 bases, the J end lost 2 bases, and 11 bases lay between the germline ends. The germline V gene has CDR1 MNHEY and CDR2 SVGAGI. The CDR3 is 16 amino acids. This CDR3 reads CASSYSWSGAYNEQFF. The CDR3 nucleotides read TGTGCCAGCAGTTACTCGTGGAGCGGAGCCTACAATGAGCAGTTCTTC.

This chain uses TRBV18 with TRBJ1-1; D is ambiguous. Trimming left V 6 bases short and J 4 bases short, with 18 bases between. The germline V gene has CDR1 KGHSH and CDR2 LQKENI. The CDR3 contains 15 residues. CDR3 sequence: CASSQGWAAGTEAFF. The CDR3 coding sequence is TGTGCCAGCTCTCAAGGGTGGGCTGCGGGCACTGAAGCTTTCTTT.

The chain joins TRBV12-3 or TRBV12-4 to TRBJ2-1; TRBD2 agrees at 12 bases. V shed 7 bases and J 5 bases; nucleotides not matched to a gene: 3. The CDR3 consists of 14 residues. CDR3 residues: CASTLAGGNNEQFF. CDR3 DNA sequence: TGTGCCAGCACCCTAGCGGGAGGGAACAATGAGCAGTTCTTC.

Ten or more counts support this clonotype. V and J are TRBV7-8 and TRBJ1-2; D is ambiguous. Germline V lookup: CDR1 SGHVS, CDR2 FQNEAQ. The CDR3 loop spans 14 amino acids. Trimming shortened V by 1 base and J by 7 bases, and 13 bases separated the two germline ends. In DNA form, the CDR3 reads TGTGCCAGCAGCTTAGTTTCAGTCTCTCTTGGCTACACCTTC. It encodes CASSLVSVSLGYTF.

This clonotype was counted only a few times. The chain is built from TRBV27 and TRBJ2-1, with TRBD2 matching 9 bases. The CDR3 loop spans 16 amino acids. V shed 3 bases, J shed 9 bases, and the junction held 12 bases outside the gene matches. From germline, CDR1 is MNHEY and CDR2 SMNVEV (reference sequence). The CDR3 sequence is CASSFWAGGPFREQFF. In DNA, the CDR3 is TGTGCCAGCAGTTTCTGGGCGGGAGGGCCGTTCCGTGAGCAGTTCTTC.